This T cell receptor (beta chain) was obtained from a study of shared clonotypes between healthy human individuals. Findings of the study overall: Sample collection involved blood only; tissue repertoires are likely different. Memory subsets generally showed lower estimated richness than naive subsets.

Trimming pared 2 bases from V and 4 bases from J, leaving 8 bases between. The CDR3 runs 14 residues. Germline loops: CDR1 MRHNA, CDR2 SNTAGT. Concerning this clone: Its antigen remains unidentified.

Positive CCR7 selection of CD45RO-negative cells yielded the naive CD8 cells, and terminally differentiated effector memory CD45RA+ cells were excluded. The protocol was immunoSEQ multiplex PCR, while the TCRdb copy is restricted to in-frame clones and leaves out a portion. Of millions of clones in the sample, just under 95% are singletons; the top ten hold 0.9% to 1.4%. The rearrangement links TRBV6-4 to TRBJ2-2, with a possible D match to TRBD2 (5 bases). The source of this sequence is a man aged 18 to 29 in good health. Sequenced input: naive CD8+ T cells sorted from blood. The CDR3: CASSDTRSTGELFF. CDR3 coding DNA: TGTGCCAGCAGTGACACTAGAAGCACCGGGGAGCTGTTTTTT.